This T cell receptor (beta chain) was identified during a study of Ad26.COV2.S vaccination and SARS-CoV-2 variants. Data came from immunoSEQ multiplex PCR; TCRdb stores just in-frame clones and leaves some out. The sample contains approximately 400,000 clones, about 90% of which appear only once. V dropped 3 bases and J dropped 9; count of bases not matched to a gene: 9. CDR1 and CDR2 (germline): SGDLS, YYNGEE. This CDR3 has 16 amino acids. In the case of this clone: Its specificity is not known.

Study results and caveats: Substantial breadth in spike-specific CD8+ and CD4+ T cell responses was reportedly seen after vaccination.

Sequencing used peripheral blood, obtained after recovery from COVID-19. The chain has TRBV9 and TRBJ2-1; 13 bases align to TRBD2. The clonotype originates from a human donor who had recovered from COVID-19. CDR3 sequence (DNA): TGTGCCAGCAGCGCGACTAGCGGGGGGTCCTGGGGTGAGCAGTTCTTC. Its protein is CASSATSGGSWGEQFF.